The sequence of this T cell receptor (beta chain) was determined in a study of cytotoxic CD8 clonotypes in ibrutinib-treated CLL. The wider study: Patient counts were over 9 relapsed/refractory, roughly 15 treatment-naive and fewer than 18 IGHV unmutated.

Profiled with immunoSEQ multiplex PCR; TCRdb holds only in-frame clones, not every one. The sample consists of more than 200,000 clones, 75% to 80% of them appearing once. As regards this clone: As yet, its antigen is unknown. A read error may account for a junction end that differs from germline.

This CDR3 spans 18 amino acids. The germline CDR1 and CDR2 sequences are MNHNS and SASEGT. Study results and limitations: Public clonotypes, rarely seen, contracted or held steady on treatment. Clonality, elevated at ibrutinib response, dropped back toward baseline at progression. Timing of sampling differed between sustained-remission and progressing patients.

The chain has TRBV6-1 and TRBJ2-1, with 7 positions matching TRBD2. This sequence was found in a human donor with chronic lymphocytic leukemia. The sample consisted of PBMCs, taken after 12 months of ibrutinib treatment. CDR3 bases: TGTGCCATCAGTGAGCCGGAACGTAGCGGGCCTGCCTACAATGAGCAGTTCTTC. Protein product: CAISEPERSGPAYNEQFF.